This entry features one T cell receptor (beta chain) sequence. Isolated RNA was reverse transcribed into cDNA used as the sequencing template. TCRdb's table, derived via immunoSEQ multiplex PCR, lists solely in-frame clones and lacks some. The table includes more than 200,000 clones, around two thirds detected once. The source of the sample is a study of CD8+ T cells in alopecia areata. This CDR3 is built from 14 residues. Trimming removed 5 bases from V and 4 bases from J, with 14 bases in between. Germline lookup yields CDR1 SGHVS and CDR2 FQNEAQ. Sample: CD4+ T cells sorted from blood, taken at week 0. The clonotype comes from a human donor with alopecia areata. The rearrangement uses TRBV7-8 and TRBJ2-5; possibly TRBD1 for D (5 bases). The CDR3 protein is CASSQSRVAETQYF. In nucleotides, the CDR3 is TGTGCCAGCAGCCAAAGCAGGGTCGCAGAGACCCAGTACTTC.